This is a list of T cell receptor beta chains from one sample in a study of OX40 agonist ivuxolimab in advanced cancers. The data were produced by immunoSEQ multiplex PCR, yet TCRdb's version contains in-frame clones alone and is incomplete. Of roughly 56,000 clones in the sample, more than 75% were seen once. Sequenced here: CD4+ or CD8+ T cells sorted from blood, sampled in a trial of the OX40 agonist ivuxolimab. The receptors were sampled from an adult with an advanced solid tumor such as melanoma, head and neck, liver or kidney cancer. Both conserved end residues are part of each CDR3. The order of the fields is J gene, clone size, V gene, CDR3 length, D gene, CDR3 DNA, CDR3 protein. A D gene is named only where the DNA matches it firmly. A row's size may be missing; if present it is once, few, many or a size class.

>TRBJ2-1|.|TRBV7-3|15|.
TGTGCCAGCAGCTGGGGGTCTGCTGGAGACAATGAGCAGTTCTTC
CASSWGSAGDNEQFF
>TRBJ2-7|.|TRBV5-8|13|TRBD2
TGTGCCAGCAGCTCGATACTAGCGGGAGTCATGCACTTC
CASSSILAGVMHF
>TRBJ2-3|.|TRBV19|13|TRBD1
TGTGCCAGTAATAAGGGGGCGGCAGATACGCAGTATTTT
CASNKGAADTQYF
>TRBJ2-3|.|TRBV7-3|15|.
TGTGCCAGCAGCTTAAGCCTTGCGCTCGCAGATACGCAGTATTTT
CASSLSLALADTQYF
>TRBJ1-1|few|TRBV11-2|13|.
TGTGCCAGCACCCCCACGTGGGGCACTGAAGCTTTCTTT
CASTPTWGTEAFF
>TRBJ2-1|.|TRBV11-3|13|.
TGTGCCAGCAGCCCGCGCTCCTACAATGAGCAGTTCTTC
CASSPRSYNEQFF
>TRBJ2-3|.|TRBV11-2|12|.
TGTGCCAGCAGCATCTTGGAACATACGCAGTATTTT
CASSILEHTQYF
>TRBJ2-2|.|TRBV5-1|18|TRBD1
TGCGCCAGCAGCGTGGAACCCGGGACAGCAGCGAACACCGGGGAGCTGTTTTTT
CASSVEPGTAANTGELFF
>TRBJ2-1|.|TRBV25-1|13|.
TGTGCCAGCAGTGAGAGAAATTACAATGAGCAGTTCTTC
CASSERNYNEQFF
>TRBJ2-7|.|TRBV11-2|15|TRBD1
TGTGCCAGCAGCCGGCGGACAGGGGGCCCCTACGAGCAGTACTTC
CASSRRTGGPYEQYF
>TRBJ2-3|.|TRBV30|13|.
TGTGCCTGGAGTGTACCAGGGTCCGATACGCAGTATTTT
CAWSVPGSDTQYF
>TRBJ1-6|.|TRBV9|14|.
TGTGCCAGCAGCGTAGATCCAGGGCGCTCACCCCTCCACTTT
CASSVDPGRSPLHF
>TRBJ2-3|.|TRBV27|15|.
TGTGCCAGCAGTCTCGACTTGACTAGCACAGATACGCAGTATTTT
CASSLDLTSTDTQYF
>TRBJ2-3|.|TRBV7-9|18|TRBD2
TGTGCCAGCAGCTCCATCTCCGGGACTAGGGAAAGCACAGATACGCAGTATTTT
CASSSISGTRESTDTQYF
>TRBJ2-2|once|TRBV21-1|15|.
TGTGCCAGCAGCAAACGAGACAGGGACACCGGGGAGCTGTTTTTT
CASSKRDRDTGELFF
>TRBJ2-1|few|TRBV5-6|16|.
TGTGCCAGCAGCAATCCGTCCCTGGGTTACTACAATGAGCAGTTCTTC
CASSNPSLGYYNEQFF
>TRBJ1-2|.|TRBV6-5|13|.
TGTGCCAGCAGGGGGGGGCTCTACTATGGCTACACCTTC
CASRGGLYYGYTF
>TRBJ1-5|.|TRBV6-5|13|TRBD1
TGTGCCAGCAGCCGGACAGGGTACCAGCCCCAGCATTTT
CASSRTGYQPQHF
>TRBJ2-7|.|TRBV28|14|.
TGTGCCAGCATTCCACAGGGCCTCTCCTACGAGCAGTACTTC
CASIPQGLSYEQYF
>TRBJ1-6|.|TRBV2|13|.
TGTGCCAGCAACGGAGGGCGTGTTTCACCCCTCCACTTT
CASNGGRVSPLHF
>TRBJ2-2|.|TRBV30|13|.
TGTGCCTGGAGTGTACTAGCCGGCGGGGAGCTGTTTTTT
CAWSVLAGGELFF
>TRBJ1-1|.|TRBV28|13|.
TGTGCCAGCAGTTTAACAGAATACACTGAAGCTTTCTTT
CASSLTEYTEAFF
>TRBJ2-1|.|TRBV28|17|.
TGTGCCAGCAGTTCCCGGGGGGCCGAGGGTTTTTACAATGAGCAGTTCTTC
CASSSRGAEGFYNEQFF
>TRBJ2-3|.|TRBV19|12|.
TGTGCCAGTAGTATAGGGACAGATACGCAGTATTTT
CASSIGTDTQYF
>TRBJ2-7|.|TRBV5-5|15|.
TGTGCCAGCAGCTTGGATTGGACAAGGAGCTACGAGCAGTACTTC
CASSLDWTRSYEQYF
>TRBJ1-1|.|TRBV6-1|11|.
TGTGCCAGCAGTCCCGACACTGAAGCTTTCTTT
CASSPDTEAFF
>TRBJ1-2|few|TRBV28|13|.
TGTGCCAGCAGTTTTGGGGGGATCTATGGCTACACCTTC
CASSFGGIYGYTF
>TRBJ2-6|once|TRBV10-3|19|.
TGTGCCATCAGTCCGAATAGGGGGGCAATGCTCTCTGGGGCCAACGTCCTGACTTTC
CAISPNRGAMLSGANVLTF
>TRBJ2-7|.|TRBV6-5|13|TRBD1
TGTGCCAGCAGTTACAGGGGGCCGGGGGAGCAGTACTTC
CASSYRGPGEQYF
>TRBJ1-5|.|TRBV4-1|16|.
TGCGCCAGCAGCCAGTTCTACGTCGGATTTGGGCAGCCCCAGCATTTT
CASSQFYVGFGQPQHF
>TRBJ1-1|.|TRBV4-1|13|.
TGCGCCAGCAGCCAAGCTGGCCTAAGGGAAGCTTTCTTT
CASSQAGLREAFF
>TRBJ1-5|.|TRBV28|15|TRBD1
TGTGCCAGCAGAGCCGGGACAGGGGGAAATCAGCCCCAGCATTTT
CASRAGTGGNQPQHF
>TRBJ2-3|.|TRBV11-2|12|.
TGTGCCAGCAGCTCTCACACAGATACGCAGTATTTT
CASSSHTDTQYF